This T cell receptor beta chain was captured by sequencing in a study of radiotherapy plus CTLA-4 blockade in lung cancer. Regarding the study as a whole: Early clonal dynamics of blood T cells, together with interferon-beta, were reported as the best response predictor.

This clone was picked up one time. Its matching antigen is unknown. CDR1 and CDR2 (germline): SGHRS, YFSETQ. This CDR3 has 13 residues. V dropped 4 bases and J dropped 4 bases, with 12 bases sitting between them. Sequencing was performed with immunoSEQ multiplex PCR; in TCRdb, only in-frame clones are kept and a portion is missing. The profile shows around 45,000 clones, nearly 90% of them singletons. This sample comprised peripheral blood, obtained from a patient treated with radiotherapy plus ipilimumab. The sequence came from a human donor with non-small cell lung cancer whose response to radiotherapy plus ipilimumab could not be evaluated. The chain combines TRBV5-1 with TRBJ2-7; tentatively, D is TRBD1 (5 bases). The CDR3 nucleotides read TGCGCCAGCAGCCAAGTTGACAGTTACGAGCAGTACTTC. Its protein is CASSQVDSYEQYF.